This TCR beta chain was documented in a study of radiotherapy plus CTLA-4 blockade in lung cancer (dated by TCRdb to 2016 to 2018). For the study in its entirety: Among enrolled patients, under 20% had an objective response and 25% to 35% reached disease control. Here is what the overall study found, with its caveats: After treatment with radiotherapy and ipilimumab, TCR clones that originated in tumors expanded in peripheral blood. Early dynamic changes in blood T cell clones, together with increased serum interferon-beta after radiation, were reported as the strongest predictors of response.

The library was made by the immunoSEQ multiplex PCR assay. Drawn from immuneACCESS, this table holds only the in-frame rearrangements with V and J called that TCRdb kept. Clones are partly lost; checked studies trace under half to an unresolved V gene and leave the rest unexplained. The sample yields around 30,000 clones; 70% to 80% were counted once. The biggest ten clones account for over 12% of the sample. The study tested focal radiation therapy combined with CTLA-4 blockade (ipilimumab) in patients with chemo-refractory metastatic non-small-cell lung cancer. As for this clone: Its antigen remains undetermined. Within one base of it there is no much larger clone, and no base qualities were kept.

Between the V and J ends, shortened by 1 base and 5 bases respectively, the junction contains 20 bases. Taken from the germline V gene, the CDR1 and CDR2 loops are LGHNA and YNFKEQ. Spanning cysteine to phenylalanine, the CDR3 consists of 18 amino acids. CDR3 DNA is the only sequence kept; it has 54 bases, read in frame from the first base. The sequence was obtained from a human donor with non-small cell lung cancer that progressed on radiotherapy plus ipilimumab. The chain was built from TRBV4-2 and TRBJ1-4; matching of 6 bases hints at TRBD1 as the D gene. The starting material was peripheral blood, obtained from a patient treated with radiotherapy plus ipilimumab. At the DNA level, the sequence is TGTGCCAGCAGCCAAGGGCAGGGACACGGCGCGATAAATGAAAAACTGTTTTTT. It is translated as CASSQGQGHGAINEKLFF.